The 15 T cell receptor beta chains below were found in one sample sequenced in a study of CD39 and CD103 CD8 tumor-infiltrating T cells. Using immunoSEQ multiplex PCR, the repertoire was profiled, and TCRdb retains in-frame clones only, with some absent. This table has roughly 15,000 clones, about 90% appearing once. Sequenced input: CD8+ T cells sorted from blood. Indicated subset: total memory CD8 T cells (CD45RA-CCR7+/-) from blood or uninvolved lymph node. Receptors originate from a human donor with head and neck squamous cell carcinoma.

The rearrangement uses TRBV27 and TRBJ2-2; a possible D gene is TRBD2 (6 bases). Germline CDR1 MNHEY, CDR2 SMNVEV (reference sequence). V was clipped by 1 base and J by 4 bases, with 7 bases between them. The CDR3 extends over 14 amino acids. The CDR3 is CASSLLGGTGELFF. The CDR3 DNA is TGTGCCAGCAGTTTATTGGGAGGCACCGGGGAGCTGTTTTTT.

The J gene is TRBJ2-3, the V gene TRBV10-3; 13 bases line up with TRBD2. CDR1 is ENHRY and CDR2 is SYGVKD in the germline V gene. CDR3 length equals 19 residues. V was clipped by 0 bases and J by 4 bases; unmatched bases: 10. CDR3 residues: CAISESSGTSGEVSDTQYF. CDR3 bases: TGTGCCATCAGTGAGTCCTCCGGGACTAGCGGGGAAGTTTCAGATACGCAGTATTTT.

V usage is TRBV6-1 and J usage is TRBJ2-3, with 12 positions matching TRBD2. The ends lost 5 bases at V and 3 bases at J; junction bases unmatched: 3. Germline V gene sequence: CDR1 MNHNS, CDR2 SASEGT. This CDR3 contains 15 residues. Here the CDR3 DNA reads TGTGCCAGCAGTTTGACTAGCGGGGGAACAGATACGCAGTATTTT. Translation: CASSLTSGGTDTQYF.

This CDR3 reads CASSGTGDPSNQPQHF. The CDR3 DNA is TGTGCCAGCAGCGGAACAGGGGACCCTAGCAATCAGCCCCAGCATTTT. The chain joins TRBV7-8 to TRBJ1-5; 7 bases line up with TRBD1. CDR3 size: 16 residues. The V gene end was trimmed by 5 bases and the J gene end by 0 bases; junction bases not matched to a gene: 7. Germline V gene data show CDR1 as SGHVS and CDR2 as FQNEAQ.

The chain recombines TRBV6-6 with TRBJ2-5; D remains ambiguous. Germline V CDR1 and CDR2: MNHNY, SVGAGI (reference sequence). The CDR3 spans 14 residues. Between the trimmed V and J ends, which lost 5 bases and 2 bases, there was a span of 12 bases. CDR3 protein: CASSAQLGQETQYF. The CDR3 bases are TGTGCCAGCAGTGCCCAACTGGGACAAGAGACCCAGTACTTC.

The chain recombines TRBV7-8 with TRBJ2-7; D is unresolved. Trimming took off 2 bases at V and 7 bases at J, with 15 bases between the two ends. The CDR3 has 14 amino acids. Germline CDR1 SGHVS, CDR2 FQNEAQ. CDR3 in amino acids: CASSLYGKSEEQYF. DNA of the CDR3: TGTGCCAGCAGCTTATATGGGAAGAGCGAAGAGCAGTACTTC.

The chain joins TRBV11-2 to TRBJ1-2; 7 bases agree with TRBD1. The germline V gene has CDR1 SGHAT and CDR2 FQNNGV. The CDR3 runs to 16 residues. The J segment lost 3 bases and the V segment lost 1 base, leaving 8 bases of the junction unmatched. The CDR3 here is CASSLVRKGADYGYTF. For the CDR3, the DNA is TGTGCCAGCAGCTTAGTTCGTAAGGGGGCCGACTATGGCTACACCTTC.

V is TRBV5-4 and J is TRBJ2-2; tentatively, D is TRBD2 (7 bases). V gave up 3 bases and J gave up 6 bases, with 12 bases separating them. Germline loops: CDR1 SGHNT, CDR2 YYREEE (reference sequence). This CDR3 has 14 residues. CDR3 in amino acids: CASSSGGGAGELFF. CDR3 sequence (DNA): TGTGCCAGCAGCTCGGGGGGCGGGGCCGGGGAGCTGTTTTTT.

This rearrangement joins TRBV10-3 to TRBJ2-4; 7 bases line up with TRBD1. The CDR3 sequence is 13 residues long. Germline CDR1 and CDR2: ENHRY and SYGVKD. The J segment lost 5 bases and the V segment lost 2 bases, leaving 0 bases of the junction unmatched. The CDR3 coding sequence is TGTGCCATCAGTGAGGGGACAGAAAACATTCAGTACTTC. Amino acids: CAISEGTENIQYF.

V is TRBV19 and J is TRBJ2-1, with D unclear. The CDR3 contains 16 residues. Germline V gene lookup returns CDR1 LNHDA and CDR2 SQIVND (reference sequence). V gave up 0 bases and J gave up 8 bases, with 17 bases separating them. In DNA form, the CDR3 reads TGTGCCAGTAGTATAGATCCGCGGCGTTTATACGATGAGCAGTTCTTC. This sequence encodes CASSIDPRRLYDEQFF. Supplemented by reference TRBV19 and TRBJ2-1, the full variable domain reads DGGITQSPKYLFRKEGQNVTLSCEQNLNHDAMYWYRQDPGQGLRLIYYSQIVNDFQKGDIAEGYSVSREKKESFPLTVTSAQKNPTAFYLCASSIDPRRLYDEQFFGPGTRLTVL.

This clone is a singleton in its sample. The V and J genes are TRBV4-1 and TRBJ1-1; D possibly corresponds to TRBD1 (6 bases). Trimming pared 0 bases from V and 2 bases from J, leaving 7 bases between. Germline V lookup: CDR1 MGHRA, CDR2 YSYEKL. The CDR3 covers 14 residues. The CDR3 sequence: CASSQDRGNTEAFF. The CDR3 DNA reads TGCGCCAGCAGCCAAGACAGGGGAAACACTGAAGCTTTCTTT.

This clone was observed a single time. The rearrangement links TRBV25-1 to TRBJ2-1, with 7 bases aligning to TRBD2. The trim removed 3 bases at V and 2 bases at J, leaving 7 bases unmatched. The CDR3 has 16 residues. CDR1 MGHDK and CDR2 SYGVNS come from the germline V gene. The CDR3 reads CASSDLVGTTYNEQFF. In DNA, the CDR3 is TGTGCCAGCAGTGATCTTGTTGGGACTACCTACAATGAGCAGTTCTTC.

The chain has TRBV19 and TRBJ1-2, with 9 bases lining up with TRBD1. This CDR3 comprises 17 residues. Trimming cost V 6 bases and J 0 bases; bases outside gene matches: 11. Germline V gene data show CDR1 as LNHDA and CDR2 as SQIVND (reference sequence). The CDR3, as DNA: TGTGCCAGTAGCATCGGAGGACAGGGGACACCTAACTATGGCTACACCTTC. Translated, it gives CASSIGGQGTPNYGYTF.

The V call is TRBV7-9, the J call TRBJ2-1; TRBD2 might be the D (6 bases). The CDR3 runs to 16 residues. Per germline, CDR1 SEHNR and CDR2 FQNEAQ (reference sequence). Between the trimmed V and J ends, which lost 2 bases and 10 bases, there was a span of 21 bases. For the CDR3, the DNA is TGTGCCAGCAGCTTAACGGCGGGAAGGTCAGGGAAGGAGCAGTTCTTC. Protein: CASSLTAGRSGKEQFF.

This sequence joins TRBV19 and TRBJ1-5; tentative D call: TRBD1 (5 bases). Germline loops: CDR1 LNHDA, CDR2 SQIVND (reference sequence). V lost 11 bases, J lost 1 base, and 18 bases lay in between. The CDR3 loop spans 15 amino acids. Here the CDR3 reads CAARQFAGSNQPQHF. The CDR3 bases are TGTGCCGCCAGACAGTTTGCGGGGAGCAATCAGCCCCAGCATTTT.